This T cell receptor beta chain stems from a study of cytomegalovirus exposure and HLA in healthy donors (dated by TCRdb to between 2016 and 2019). Regarding the study in general: In an earlier analysis of under 600 of the donors, around 300 Gb of sequence data and 100 million or so unique TCR beta sequences from roughly 180 million T cells were reported. All discovery cohort repertoires had been generated using a single sequencing platform. Along with the approximately 700-subject first cohort, a separate validation cohort of roughly 110 different subjects was used. HLA typing covered class I and class II loci at four-digit resolution. Rather than using new phenotypic data, the later analysis identified candidate immune exposures from TCR beta sequences and from how often those sequences occurred across donors. Alongside the repertoire data, information on donor age, sex, ethnicity and CMV serostatus was compiled. On average, 235,054 unique TCR beta nucleotide sequences were sequenced per donor among 350 to 400 genotyped donors of the cohort, with 15% to 20% of those sequences being non-productive. The aim of the study was to test whether cataloging public T cell receptors could identify signatures of past pathogen exposure. An early release that covered around 590 HLA-typed donors contained 250 to 350 gigabases of sequencing data and approximately 85 million unique TCR sequences. The study profiled the T cell repertoires of about 640 subjects by immunosequencing and related them to cytomegalovirus serostatus. An earlier analysis of more than 450 of the donors used high-throughput TCR beta sequencing to judge whether each TCR beta V gene segment behaved as functional or pseudogenic. Among the roughly 400 genotyped donors, approximately 82% belonged to the genetic ancestry cluster associated with self-reported Caucasian donors. To predict cytomegalovirus infection status, the study brought together high-throughput TCR immunosequencing, statistical association of individual TCRs with disease status, and machine learning. A later analysis re-analyzed previously published TCR beta repertoires from several hundred donors and added high-resolution HLA genotyping to study TCR occurrence patterns. Typing coverage varied by locus: 629-630 donors for A, B, C, DRB1 and DQB1; 500 to 550 for DQA1; about 590 for DPA1; about 450 for DPB1. Because of strong linkage in the cohort, four to six DR-DQ haplotypes were treated as single units for association and clustering. In a later genetic analysis, genome-wide SNP genotypes for about three fifths of the 666 donors were used, and that subset was treated as a discovery cohort. Points the paper makes about the study in general: Because counts were too low, approximately 18 rarely observed V segments, including chromosome 9 orphons, were excluded from the earlier analysis of 587 of the donors. HLA typing was unavailable for some donors at each locus, so association tests used only the typed subset. In vitro tests confirmed that a few of the cytomegalovirus-associated TCR beta chains recognize cytomegalovirus antigens. The authors suggested that the approach could potentially be extended to other disease states and immunological phenotypes. The presence/absence analyses assumed that sequencing depth was roughly uniform across donors, and that assumption may not be true. In a later analysis, some 18,000 TCR beta sequences were associated with specific HLA alleles at a false discovery rate of 0.05. Because the 87-base-pair reads could not distinguish some IMGT-functional V segments, including TRBV6-2 and TRBV6-3, those segments were excluded. CMV serostatus was the only immune exposure information available for the cohort. When HLA alleles, especially DR and DQ, strongly co-occurred, TCR associations were difficult to assign to individual alleles. According to a later analysis, parvovirus B19, influenza, CMV and Epstein-Barr virus appeared linked to several top co-occurrence clusters. In an earlier analysis of fewer than 750 of the donors, most TCR beta V segments were observed in productive rearrangements about 87% or about 30% of the time, broadly matching IMGT annotations. A later analysis found that most CMV-associated TCR beta chains appeared HLA-restricted, with HLA associations seemingly driven largely by CMV exposure. A further reported finding was that TCR beta sequences accurately predicted the HLA-A and HLA-B alleles for most subjects in the first cohort. The sequencing pipeline was judged likely to have produced a cluster of highly shared sequence variants as a technical artifact. Compared with equally common non-associated chains, HLA-associated TCR beta chains in a later analysis were more clonally expanded and had lower generation probabilities. In a later genetic analysis, a missense DCLRE1C variant was associated with V-gene and J-gene trimming of TCR beta chains, and the association was replicated in an independent cohort. Correlated functional status among segregating V segments might be attributable to linkage disequilibrium, but an unknown experimental factor could not be ruled out. In this cohort, only TCR beta chains were sequenced, and detectable features were limited by the absence of alpha or paired-chain data. A total of fewer than 200 TCR beta chains were listed by the study as associated with cytomegalovirus. Compared with the approximately 710-donor mean, donors in an Asian-associated ancestry cluster had fewer N-insertions in productive TCRs, according to a later genetic analysis. Across donors, most TCR sequences were observed very rarely, whereas some public TCRs were present in many individuals. Cytomegalovirus status was reported to be diagnosed by the classifier with high specificity and sensitivity in both the original and validation cohorts. According to a later analysis, TCR association rates differed among HLA loci, with DRB1 alleles showing the most associated TCRs and HLA-C alleles showing the fewest.

Trimming accounts for 6 bases at V and 3 bases at J, while the number of junction bases matched to no gene is 6. The CDR3 covers 14 residues, taking in both the cysteine and the phenylalanine. Left in the record is the CDR3 DNA by itself, 42 bases read in frame from the first base. Taken from the germline V gene (reference sequence), the CDR1 and CDR2 loops are MNHNY and SVGAGI. In total, around 600 healthy bone marrow donors made up the cohort. At the time of sampling, every cohort member was nominally healthy, though immune exposures that went unrecorded were likely present. The donor was CMV seronegative and belonged to the group of roughly 330 seronegative cohort members. Every donor gave a peripheral blood sample, and the peripheral blood mononuclear cells from that sample were used for TCR beta sequencing. The Qiagen DNeasy Blood Extraction Kit was used to extract genomic DNA from the blood cell samples.

As concerns this clone: Its binding antigen is unknown. No qualities accompany the bases; no much larger clone lies one base away.

Libraries were constructed by the immunoSEQ multiplex PCR assay. For the multiplex PCR, a mixture combining 60 forward primers for TCR Vbeta segments and 13 reverse primers for TCR Jbeta segments was used. A multiplex PCR assay on genomic DNA amplified the CDR3 region of rearranged TCR beta genes. Amplified TCR beta libraries were sequenced as 87-base-pair reads on the Illumina HiSeq System. Under the source paper's analysis protocol: In a later analysis, around 80 million unique TCR beta chains were counted across the 500 to 850 repertoires, and roughly 11 million of these chains were shared by at least two donors. To remove PCR and sequencing errors, raw reads were error-corrected and collapsed into unique sequences using a nearest-neighbor algorithm that merged closely related sequences. Alignment of CDR3 sequences to IMGT reference sequences was used to assign V, D and J gene segments. For a sequence to be retained, a match of at least six nucleotides to both a V gene segment and a J gene segment was required. Rearrangements were classified as productive when the CDR3 lacked stop codons and remained in frame with V and J, and all other rearrangements were classified as non-productive. Following IMGT convention, CDR3 was defined as the stretch from the second conserved V-encoded cysteine to the conserved J-encoded phenylalanine. The earlier analysis of fewer than 750 of the donors excluded sequences that lacked an unambiguous match to a single V gene segment. An earlier analysis of under 750 of the donors called V segments functional above 56.7% productive rearrangements and segregating when the between-donor standard deviation exceeded 5%. A statistical classification framework was developed to diagnose cytomegalovirus status using the catalog of TCR beta chain sequences. V and J gene assignment, in a later analysis, came from comparing TCR nucleotide sequences with IMGT/GENE-DB human TR gene sequences. The TCRdist pipeline was used in a later analysis to assign CDR3 sequences and most-parsimonious VDJ recombination scenarios. In a later analysis, each TCR beta chain was defined by its CDR3 amino acid sequence together with its V-gene family, and reads lacking a unique V-gene family were excluded. In a later analysis, 450 to 600 highly shared, low-generation-probability nucleotide sequences were removed to address suspected cross-contamination and a sequencing artifact. In a later analysis, a clonal expansion index was calculated for each public chain from normalized within-repertoire ranks of inferred template counts. In a later analysis, generation probabilities were computed with a VDJ recombination model fitted to out-of-frame rearrangements, and the resulting probabilities were checked against IGoR. In a later analysis, TCR-TCR, TCR-HLA and TCR-CMV co-occurrence was scored with hypergeometric tests, and a repertoire-size bias correction was applied to TCR pairs. A later analysis estimated false discovery rates by permuting HLA or CMV assignments 20 times. A later analysis grouped co-occurring TCRs with DBSCAN, adding TCRdist sequence similarity when clustering within HLA-allele-positive subsets. For co-occurrence clustering, repertoires with fewer than 30,000 or more than 120,000 public chains were excluded, along with about five repertoires with anomalous nucleotide sharing. Entries here come from immuneACCESS through TCRdb and include only in-frame sequences with V and J called. Some clones fail to appear in such tables; in the studies checked, an unresolved V gene covers under half of the shortfall, and the cause of the remainder is unknown. From that table come the V and J calls and clone size; the DNA was used to work out D and trimming. This sample lists 150,000 to 200,000 clones; less than 85% were detected once. The top ten clones comprise about 1.5% of the sample.

The clonotype comes from a male donor in good health and CMV-seronegative. The sample taken for sequencing was PBMCs. This chain joins TRBV6-6 to TRBJ2-7; 9 of the junction bases match TRBD1. The sequenced DNA: TGTGCCAGCAGAAAGGGACAGGGAGTCTACGAGCAGTACTTC. Its product reads: CASRKGQGVYEQYF.